The T cell receptor beta chain described here comes from a study of Graves' ophthalmopathy and Graves' hyperthyroidism (dated by TCRdb to 2017 to 2018). For the study in its entirety: Peripheral blood samples were taken at the time of initial diagnosis, before any treatment was given. TCR beta repertoire signatures were used to distinguish Graves' ophthalmopathy from Graves' hyperthyroidism and to predict progression to ophthalmopathy. In total, some 140 blood samples were TCR-sequenced: approximately 40 ophthalmopathy, some 80 hyperthyroidism and about 17 hyperthyroidism-to-ophthalmopathy patients. To explore V-J signatures that distinguish ophthalmopathy from hyperthyroidism, a discovery set of around 100 patients was enrolled, made up of about 40 with ophthalmopathy and around 57 with stable hyperthyroidism. An independent validation cohort was composed of approximately 18 hyperthyroidism patients and some 16 patients who later progressed from hyperthyroidism to ophthalmopathy. In roughly six hyperthyroidism patients, the T-cell repertoires found in thyroid tissue were compared with those found in blood. After sampling, hyperthyroidism patients received methimazole starting at 30 mg daily, and ophthalmopathy patients received high-dose intravenous methylprednisolone. The 75 to 100 discovery patients were divided at random into training and test sets in a 7:3 ratio. The research as a whole found: In validation, the model predicted ophthalmopathy progression with nearly 71% sensitivity and roughly 72% specificity; approximately 12 predicted patients were CT-confirmed with GO in a median of around 6.5 months. Among expanded thyroid clonotypes with frequency above 0.001, most also showed up in blood, which suggests that blood repertoires may reflect the thyroid immune response. No statistical method was used to set the sample size in advance, and the investigators knew which group each participant was assigned to. The 13-signature model separated ophthalmopathy from stable hyperthyroidism with roughly 90% sensitivity and roughly 84% specificity in cross-validation, and 80%/75% in the test set.

A remark on this clonotype: No antigen is known for it. No per-base quality is available; no much larger clone lies one base away.

The CDR3 has 14 amino acids, counting the end cysteine and phenylalanine. The CDR3 DNA has 42 bases and is translated from base 1. V ends up 5 bases short and J 1 base short, with an unmatched junction base count of 3. Patients with ophthalmopathy had moderately to severely active disease, with a Clinical Activity Score of 3 or more, a NOSPECS grade of 4 or more, and a disease duration of less than 3 months. Patients with other autoimmune diseases, uncontrolled infections, pregnancy or lactation were excluded from the study. Clinical symptoms, serum thyroxine, TRAb, thyroid ultrasound and orbital computed tomography were used for diagnosis. Using Ficoll-Paque density gradient centrifugation, PBMCs were isolated from about 9.4 ml of fresh peripheral blood. Trizol reagent was used to extract the total RNA, and its quality was then checked on an Agilent 2100 Bioanalyzer. For repertoire sequencing, TCR beta CDR3 regions were amplified from RNA transcripts. HTBI primers and the Qiagen OneStep RT-PCR kit were used in a first-round RT-PCR, which was followed by a second-round multiplex PCR, size selection and purification. The libraries underwent paired-end sequencing with 100 bp reads on an Illumina HiSeq2000. The study's own analysis went as follows. Reads were processed with SOAPnuke, discarding reads with adapters, uncalled bases, mean Phred below 15, or no exact constant-primer or identifier match. COPE v1.2.5 was used to merge high-quality paired reads. Each unique nucleotide sequence was treated as a clonotype, and MiTCR v1.1 was used to align the clonotypes to the IMGT TRB V, D and J references. The analysis was limited to V-J combinations with a frequency above 0.0001, which together covered 99.2% of repertoires. A TCR clonal expansion and chaos score per V-J combination was defined as the ratio of F50 clonal expansion to chaos observed in the TCRdist matrix. Welch's t-statistics and random forest were used to narrow the features down to 10 to 15 V-J combinations, which were then fed into a naive Bayes classifier. The similarity between thyroid and blood repertoires was quantified using the Morisita-Horn index. TCRdb trimmed the raw reads at Q25, called clones with MiXCR and kept productive beta chains. Entries are consolidated by CDR3 protein sequence, retaining the most common genes and DNA. These V and J calls are TCRdb output, not the study's own analysis. This sample holds approximately 500,000 distinct CDR3 sequences; approximately 15% were observed only once. About a tenth of the sample rests with the top ten.

The rearrangement combines TRBV12-3 or TRBV12-4 with TRBJ2-5; the central 8 bases match TRBD1. Sequencing was done on a sample of blood. The receptor was isolated from a woman in her 30s with Graves' ophthalmopathy. Donor details come from another sample of the same person, matched by shared clones. The CDR3 in this case is CASSNGQGQETQYF. The DNA sequence is as follows: TGTGCCAGCAGTAACGGACAGGGCCAAGAGACCCAGTACTTC.